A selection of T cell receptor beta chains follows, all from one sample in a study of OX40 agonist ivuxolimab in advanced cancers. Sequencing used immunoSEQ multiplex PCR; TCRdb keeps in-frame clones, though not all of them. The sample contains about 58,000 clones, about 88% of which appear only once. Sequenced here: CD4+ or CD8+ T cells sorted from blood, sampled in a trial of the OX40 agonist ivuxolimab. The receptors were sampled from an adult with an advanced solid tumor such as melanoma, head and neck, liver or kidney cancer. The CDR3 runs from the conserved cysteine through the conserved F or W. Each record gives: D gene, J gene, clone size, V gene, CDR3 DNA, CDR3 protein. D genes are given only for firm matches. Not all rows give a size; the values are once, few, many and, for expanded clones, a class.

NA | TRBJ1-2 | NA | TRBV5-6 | TGTGCCAGCAGCTTGGGACGGAACTATGGCTACACCTTC | CASSLGRNYGYTF
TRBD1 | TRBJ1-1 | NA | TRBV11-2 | TGTGCCAGCAGCTCCCCGTACGGGACAGTGAACACTGAAGCTTTCTTT | CASSSPYGTVNTEAFF
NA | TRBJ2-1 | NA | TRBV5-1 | TGCGCCAGCAGCACCTTAACGGGCGCCTACAATGAGCAGTTCTTC | CASSTLTGAYNEQFF
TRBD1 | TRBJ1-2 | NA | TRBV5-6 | TGTGCCAGCAGCTTGGACAGGGGGTATGGCTACACCTTC | CASSLDRGYGYTF
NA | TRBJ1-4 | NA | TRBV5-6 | TGTGCCAGCAGCTTGTGGCGGGGACCCGTTGAAAAACTGTTTTTT | CASSLWRGPVEKLFF
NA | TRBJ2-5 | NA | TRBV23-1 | TGCGCCAGCAGTCAATCTGGAGGGCGCGGAGAGACCCAGTACTTC | CASSQSGGRGETQYF
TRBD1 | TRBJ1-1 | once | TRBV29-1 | TGCAGCACTCCGACAGGGATTGGGGCTGAAGCTTTCTTT | CSTPTGIGAEAFF
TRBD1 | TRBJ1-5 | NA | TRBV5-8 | TGTGCCAGCAACACACATCATCGACAGGGAAGTCAGCCCCAGCATTTT | CASNTHHRQGSQPQHF
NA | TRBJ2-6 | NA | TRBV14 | TGTGCCAGCAGCCAGGTAGCGCAAGGGGCTGGGGCCAACGTCCTGACTTTC | CASSQVAQGAGANVLTF
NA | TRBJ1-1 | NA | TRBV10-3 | TGTGCCATCAGTGAGTCGGGGAGTGAAGCTTTCTTT | CAISESGSEAFF
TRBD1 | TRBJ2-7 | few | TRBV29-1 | TGCAGCGTTGAGACCGGGACAGGGACATCCTACGAGCAGTACTTC | CSVETGTGTSYEQYF
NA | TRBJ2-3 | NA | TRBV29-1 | TGCAGCGGGGAAGGCCCTACTGGGGTAGATACGCAGTATTTT | CSGEGPTGVDTQYF
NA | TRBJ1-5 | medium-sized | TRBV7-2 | TGTGCCAGCAGCCCACAGGCAGCTCTTAATCAGCCCCAGCATTTT | CASSPQAALNQPQHF
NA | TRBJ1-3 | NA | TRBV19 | TGTGCCAGTACCGCGGGTAGGGTACTCTCTGGAAACACCATATATTTT | CASTAGRVLSGNTIYF
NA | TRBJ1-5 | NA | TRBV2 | TGTGCCAGCACCCCCTCAGGGAGCAATCAGCCCCAGCATTTT | CASTPSGSNQPQHF
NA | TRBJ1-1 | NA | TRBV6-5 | TGTGCCAGCAGAGAAAACAGGGCGCGTTACACTGAAGCTTTCTTT | CASRENRARYTEAFF
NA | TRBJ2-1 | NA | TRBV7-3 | TGTGCCAGCAGCTTAGCGGTCTACAATGAGCAGTTCTTC | CASSLAVYNEQFF
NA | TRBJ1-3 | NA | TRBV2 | TGTGCCAGCAGGAGGTGGGGCTCCTCTGGAAACACCATATATTTT | CASRRWGSSGNTIYF
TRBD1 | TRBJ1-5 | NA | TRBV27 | TGTGCCAGCAGTCTATGGGCCTCGACAGGGGACAATCAGCCCCAGCATTTT | CASSLWASTGDNQPQHF
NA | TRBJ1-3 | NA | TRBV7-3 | TGTGCCAGCAGCTCGAAGGGGGGCTCTGGAAACACCATATATTTT | CASSSKGGSGNTIYF
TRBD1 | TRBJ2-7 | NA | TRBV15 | TGTGCCACCAGGCCGGGACAGGGGTTCTACGAGCAGTACTTC | CATRPGQGFYEQYF
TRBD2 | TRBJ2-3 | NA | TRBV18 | TGTGCCAGCTCACTCAGCGGGGGGCGAACCACAGATACGCAGTATTTT | CASSLSGGRTTDTQYF
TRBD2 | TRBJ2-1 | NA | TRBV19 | TGTGCCAGTAGTATAGGGACTAGAAATGAGCAGTTCTTC | CASSIGTRNEQFF
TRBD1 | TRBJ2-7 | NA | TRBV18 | TGTGCCAGCTCACCAGACAGGGTTTTCTCCTACGAGCAGTACTTC | CASSPDRVFSYEQYF